The 8 T cell receptor beta chains reported below all come from one sample, sequenced in a study of human T cells and chemical hapten exposure. Indicated time point: pre-sensitization, week 0. Treatment denoted: therapeutic diphenylcyclopropenone sensitization with weekly scalp DPC. One entry per CDR3 protein results from TCRdb running MiXCR on the RACE reads. The sample carries approximately 400,000 distinct CDR3 sequences, approximately 5.1% recorded once. The sample in question was whole blood, obtained in connection with sensitization to the hapten diphenylcyclopropenone (DPC). These receptors were taken from a woman aged 50 to 65 with alopecia areata. Some clones in this sample may be carry-over from other donors' samples.

At least ten counts were recorded for this clonotype. The rearrangement links TRBV20-1 to TRBJ2-7; D gene unclear. V was pared by 0 bases and J by 6 bases, with 12 bases between. CDR3 length: 13 residues. CDR1 is DFQATT and CDR2 is SNEGSKA in the germline V gene (reference sequence). CDR3 nucleotide sequence: TGCAGTGCTAGAGATAGGTGGGCGATCGAGCAGTACTTC. Protein sequence: CSARDRWAIEQYF.

This clonotype was counted many times. The rearrangement joins TRBV3-1 to TRBJ2-7; TRBD2 agrees at 8 bases. V lost 3 bases, J lost 3 bases, and 7 bases stayed unmatched. Germline V CDR1 and CDR2: LGHDT, YNNKEL (reference sequence). This CDR3 is 15 amino acids long. The CDR3, as DNA: TGTGCCAGCAGCCATCCGGCTAGCGGGTTCTACGAGCAGTACTTC. Residues: CASSHPASGFYEQYF.

This clonotype was detected many times. The chain is built from TRBV7-9 and TRBJ1-1, with TRBD1 as a possible D gene (6 bases). The CDR3 runs 13 residues. Germline CDR1 and CDR2: SEHNR and FQNEAQ (reference sequence). V shed 5 bases and J shed 8 bases, with 15 bases lying between them. The CDR3 loop reads CASSRERGAEAFF. The DNA for the CDR3 is TGTGCCAGCAGCCGAGAGAGGGGGGCGGAAGCTTTCTTT. Variable domain in full (rest from reference TRBV7-9 and TRBJ1-1): DTGVSQNPRHKITKRGQNVTFRCDPISEHNRLYWYRQTLGQGPEFLTYFQNEAQLEKSRLLSDRFSAERPKGSFSTLEIQRTEQGDSAMYLCASSRERGAEAFFGQGTRLTVV.

Ten or more counts support this clonotype. The chain is built from TRBV27 and TRBJ1-1; D not resolved. Germline-derived CDR1 and CDR2 are MNHEY and SMNVEV (reference sequence). The CDR3 is 12 residues long. V was trimmed by 5 bases and J by 1 base, leaving 5 bases between them. CDR3 protein: CASSKGNTEAFF. CDR3 bases: TGTGCCAGCAGTAAGGGGAACACTGAAGCTTTCTTT.

This clonotype showed up many times. The chain recombines TRBV28 with TRBJ1-1; maybe TRBD1 (6 bases). Trimming took off 4 bases at V and 5 bases at J, with 17 bases between the two ends. This CDR3 spans 15 amino acids. Germline-derived CDR1 and CDR2 are MDHEN and SYDVKM. The CDR3 loop is CASSSADRRGTEAFF. CDR3 nucleotide sequence: TGTGCCAGCAGTTCCGCCGACAGGAGGGGGACTGAAGCTTTCTTT. Based on the CDR3 plus reference TRBV28 and TRBJ1-1, the full variable domain is DVKVTQSSRYLVKRTGEKVFLECVQDMDHENMFWYRQDPGLGLRLIYFSYDVKMKEKGDIPEGYSVSREKKERFSLILESASTNQTSMYLCASSSADRRGTEAFFGQGTRLTVV.

This clonotype turned up a few times. V is TRBV28 and J is TRBJ2-3, with 8 bases lining up with TRBD2. With 4 bases clipped from V and 1 base from J, the junction kept 4 bases outside the gene matches. Germline CDR1 reads MDHEN; CDR2 reads SYDVKM. The CDR3 is 15 residues long. The CDR3 region is CASSWSGRGTDTQYF. CDR3 coding DNA: TGTGCCAGCAGTTGGAGCGGGAGAGGCACAGATACGCAGTATTTT.

This clonotype was picked up a small number of times. This chain links TRBV7-2 with TRBJ2-3; perhaps TRBD2 as D (5 bases). This CDR3 contains 14 residues. Trimming shortened V by 5 bases and J by 1 base, and 10 bases separated the two germline ends. CDR1 is SGHTA, CDR2 FQGNSA, per germline. The CDR3 spells CASSNGLGTDTQYF. The CDR3 nucleotides read TGTGCCAGCAGCAACGGACTGGGCACAGATACGCAGTATTTT.

This clonotype appeared many times. The chain uses TRBV29-1 and TRBJ1-2; D possibly corresponds to TRBD1 (5 bases). Trimming pared 1 base from V and 1 base from J, leaving 10 bases between. CDR3 size: 14 residues. Germline CDR1 reads SQVTM; CDR2 reads ANQGSEA. The CDR3 DNA reads TGCAGCGTTGAAGTCGGGGGGGATAACTATGGCTACACCTTC. It encodes CSVEVGGDNYGYTF.